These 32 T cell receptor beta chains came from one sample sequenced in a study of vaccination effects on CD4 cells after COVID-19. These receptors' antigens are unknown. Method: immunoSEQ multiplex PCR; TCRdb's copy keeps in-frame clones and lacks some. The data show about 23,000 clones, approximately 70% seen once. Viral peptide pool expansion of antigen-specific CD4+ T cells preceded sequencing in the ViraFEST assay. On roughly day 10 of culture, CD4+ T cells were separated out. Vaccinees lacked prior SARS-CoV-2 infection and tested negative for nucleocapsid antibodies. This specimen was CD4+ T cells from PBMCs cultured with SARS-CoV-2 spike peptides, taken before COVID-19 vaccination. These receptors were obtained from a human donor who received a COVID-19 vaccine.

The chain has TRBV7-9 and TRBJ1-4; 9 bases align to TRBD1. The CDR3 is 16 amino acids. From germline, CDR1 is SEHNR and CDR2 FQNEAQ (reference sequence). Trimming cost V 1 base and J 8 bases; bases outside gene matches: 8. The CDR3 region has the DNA TGTGCCAGCAGCTTAGGTTACGGCGGGACAGGGGAAAAACTGTTTTTT. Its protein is CASSLGYGGTGEKLFF. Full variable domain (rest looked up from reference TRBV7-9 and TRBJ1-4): DTGVSQNPRHKITKRGQNVTFRCDPISEHNRLYWYRQTLGQGPEFLTYFQNEAQLEKSRLLSDRFSAERPKGSFSTLEIQRTEQGDSAMYLCASSLGYGGTGEKLFFGSGTQLSVL.

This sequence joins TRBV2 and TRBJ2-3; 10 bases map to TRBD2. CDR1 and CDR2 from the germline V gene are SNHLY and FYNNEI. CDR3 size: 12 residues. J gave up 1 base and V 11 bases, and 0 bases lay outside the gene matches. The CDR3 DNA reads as TGTGCCGGGACTAGCGGCACAGATACGCAGTATTTT. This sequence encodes CAGTSGTDTQYF.

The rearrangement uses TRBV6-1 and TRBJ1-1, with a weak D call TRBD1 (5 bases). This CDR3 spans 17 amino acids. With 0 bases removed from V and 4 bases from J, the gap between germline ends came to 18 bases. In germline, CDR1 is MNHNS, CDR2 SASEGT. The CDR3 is CASSEAPYRGGGTEAFF. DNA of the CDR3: TGTGCCAGCAGTGAAGCTCCTTATAGGGGCGGGGGCACTGAAGCTTTCTTT.

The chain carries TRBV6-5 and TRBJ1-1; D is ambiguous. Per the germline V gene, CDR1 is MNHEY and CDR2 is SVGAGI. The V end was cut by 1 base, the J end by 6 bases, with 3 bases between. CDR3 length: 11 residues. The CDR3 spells CASSYYSEAFF. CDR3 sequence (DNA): TGTGCCAGCAGTTACTATTCTGAAGCTTTCTTT.

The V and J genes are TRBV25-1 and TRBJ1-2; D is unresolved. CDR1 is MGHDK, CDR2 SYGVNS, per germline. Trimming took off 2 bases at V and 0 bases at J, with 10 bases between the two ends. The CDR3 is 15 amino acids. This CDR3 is CASSEPGGPNYGYTF. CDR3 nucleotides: TGTGCCAGCAGTGAACCGGGAGGCCCTAACTATGGCTACACCTTC.

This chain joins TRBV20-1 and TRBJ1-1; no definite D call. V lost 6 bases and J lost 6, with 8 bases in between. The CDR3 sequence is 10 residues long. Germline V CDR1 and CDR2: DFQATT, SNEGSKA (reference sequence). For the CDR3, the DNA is TGCAGTGCCCCAGGACCTGAAGCTTTCTTT. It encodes CSAPGPEAFF.

CDR3 coding DNA: TGCGCCAGCAGCTTGTGGGGAAATAGAGCCACTGAAGCTTTCTTT. This encodes CASSLWGNRATEAFF. The genes are TRBV5-1 and TRBJ1-1; no firm D call. V lost 1 base, J lost 4 bases, and 14 bases lay in between. The CDR3 runs 15 residues. Germline V gene data show CDR1 as SGHRS and CDR2 as YFSETQ.

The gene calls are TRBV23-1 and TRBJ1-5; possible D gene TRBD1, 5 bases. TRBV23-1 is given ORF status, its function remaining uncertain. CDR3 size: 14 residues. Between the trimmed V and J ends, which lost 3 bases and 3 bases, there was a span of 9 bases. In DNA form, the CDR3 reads TGCGCCAGCAGTCACAGGGTATTCAATCAGCCCCAGCATTTT. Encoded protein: CASSHRVFNQPQHF.

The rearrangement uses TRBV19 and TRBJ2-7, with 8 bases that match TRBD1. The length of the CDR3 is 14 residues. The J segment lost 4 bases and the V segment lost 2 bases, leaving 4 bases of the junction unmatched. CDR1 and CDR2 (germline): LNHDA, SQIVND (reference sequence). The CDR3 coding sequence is TGTGCCAGTAGTATAAGGGACAGGATTTACGAGCAGTACTTC. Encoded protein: CASSIRDRIYEQYF. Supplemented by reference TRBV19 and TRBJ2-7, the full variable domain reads DGGITQSPKYLFRKEGQNVTLSCEQNLNHDAMYWYRQDPGQGLRLIYYSQIVNDFQKGDIAEGYSVSREKKESFPLTVTSAQKNPTAFYLCASSIRDRIYEQYFGPGTRLTVT.

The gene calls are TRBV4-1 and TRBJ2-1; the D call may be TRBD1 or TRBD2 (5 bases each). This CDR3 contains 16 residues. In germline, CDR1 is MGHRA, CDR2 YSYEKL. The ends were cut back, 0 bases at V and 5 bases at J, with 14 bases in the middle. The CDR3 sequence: CASSQELGVYHNEQFF. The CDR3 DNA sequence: TGCGCCAGCAGCCAAGAACTGGGGGTATACCACAATGAGCAGTTCTTC.

The CDR3 loop is CASMVGLSPGELFF. The CDR3 DNA reads as TGTGCCAGCATGGTAGGACTCTCCCCCGGGGAGCTGTTTTTT. The chain carries TRBV2 and TRBJ2-2; the D gene is possibly TRBD2 (5 bases). The germline gives CDR1 SNHLY, CDR2 FYNNEI. V was pared by 7 bases and J by 6 bases, with 15 bases between. This CDR3 is 14 amino acids long. The entire variable domain, with the rest obtained from reference TRBV2 and TRBJ2-2, is as follows: EPEVTQTPSHQVTQMGQEVILRCVPISNHLYFYWYRQILGQKVEFLVSFYNNEISEKSEIFDDQFSVERPDGSNFTLKIRSTKLEDSAMYFCASMVGLSPGELFFGEGSRLTVL.

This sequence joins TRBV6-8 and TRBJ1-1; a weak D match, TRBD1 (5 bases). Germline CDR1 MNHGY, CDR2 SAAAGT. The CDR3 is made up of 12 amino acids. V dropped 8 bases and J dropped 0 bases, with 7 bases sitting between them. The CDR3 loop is CASARVNTEAFF. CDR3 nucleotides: TGTGCCAGCGCCAGGGTGAACACTGAAGCTTTCTTT.

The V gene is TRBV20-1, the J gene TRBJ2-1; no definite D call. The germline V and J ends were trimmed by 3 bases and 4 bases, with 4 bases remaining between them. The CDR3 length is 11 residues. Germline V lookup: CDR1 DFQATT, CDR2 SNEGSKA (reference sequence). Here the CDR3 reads CSASLYNEQFF. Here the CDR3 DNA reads TGCAGTGCTAGTTTGTACAATGAGCAGTTCTTC.

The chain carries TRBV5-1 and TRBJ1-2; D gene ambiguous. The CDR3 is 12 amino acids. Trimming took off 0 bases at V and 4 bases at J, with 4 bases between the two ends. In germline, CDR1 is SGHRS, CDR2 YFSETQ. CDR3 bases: TGCGCCAGCAGCTTGGAAAGCTATGGCTACACCTTC. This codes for CASSLESYGYTF. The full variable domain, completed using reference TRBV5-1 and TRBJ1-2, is KAGVTQTPRYLIKTRGQQVTLSCSPISGHRSVSWYQQTPGQGLQFLFEYFSETQRNKGNFPGRFSGRQFSNSRSEMNVSTLELGDSALYLCASSLESYGYTFGSGTRLTVV.

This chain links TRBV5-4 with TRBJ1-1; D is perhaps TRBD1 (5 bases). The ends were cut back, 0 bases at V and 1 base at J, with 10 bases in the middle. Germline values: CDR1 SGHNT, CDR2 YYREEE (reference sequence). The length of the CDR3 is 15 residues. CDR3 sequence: CASSLAGTGNTEAFF. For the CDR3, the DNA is TGTGCCAGCAGCTTGGCCGGGACGGGGAACACTGAAGCTTTCTTT. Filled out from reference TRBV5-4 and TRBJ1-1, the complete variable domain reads ETGVTQSPTHLIKTRGQQVTLRCSSQSGHNTVSWYQQALGQGPQFIFQYYREEENGRGNFPPRFSGLQFPNYSSELNVNALELDDSALYLCASSLAGTGNTEAFFGQGTRLTVV.

In DNA form, the CDR3 reads TGTGCCAGCTCACCACCCTCCACAGGGATGAGGGCCAATGAGCAGTTCTTC. Translating it yields CASSPPSTGMRANEQFF. This chain connects TRBV18 to TRBJ2-1; perhaps TRBD1 as D (6 bases). The V end was cut by 0 bases, the J end by 6 bases, with 18 bases between. The CDR3 consists of 17 residues. Per the germline V gene, CDR1 is KGHSH and CDR2 is LQKENI.

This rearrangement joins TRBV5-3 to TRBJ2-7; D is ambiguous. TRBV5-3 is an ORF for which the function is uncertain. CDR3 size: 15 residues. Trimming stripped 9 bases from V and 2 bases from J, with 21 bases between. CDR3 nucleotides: TGTGCCATCCTCCCGACGGTTTTACTAACCTACGAGCAGTACTTC. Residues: CAILPTVLLTYEQYF.

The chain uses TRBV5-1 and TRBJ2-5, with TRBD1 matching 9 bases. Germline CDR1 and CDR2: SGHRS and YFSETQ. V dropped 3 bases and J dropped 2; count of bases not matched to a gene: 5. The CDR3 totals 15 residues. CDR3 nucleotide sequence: TGCGCCAGCAGCTCCGACAGGGGGGGTCAAGAGACCCAGTACTTC. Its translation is CASSSDRGGQETQYF.

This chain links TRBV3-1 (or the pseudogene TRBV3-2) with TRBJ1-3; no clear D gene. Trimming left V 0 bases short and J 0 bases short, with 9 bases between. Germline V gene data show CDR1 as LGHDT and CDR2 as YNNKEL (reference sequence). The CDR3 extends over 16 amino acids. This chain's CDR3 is CASSQDGVNSGNTIYF. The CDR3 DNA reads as TGTGCCAGCAGCCAAGATGGGGTAAACTCTGGAAACACCATATATTTT.

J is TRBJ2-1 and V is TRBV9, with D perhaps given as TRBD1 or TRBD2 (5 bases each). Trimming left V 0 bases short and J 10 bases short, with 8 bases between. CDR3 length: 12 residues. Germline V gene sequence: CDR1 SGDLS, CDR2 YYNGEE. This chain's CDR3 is CASSVGDREQFF. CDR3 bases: TGTGCCAGCAGCGTAGGGGACCGGGAGCAGTTCTTC.

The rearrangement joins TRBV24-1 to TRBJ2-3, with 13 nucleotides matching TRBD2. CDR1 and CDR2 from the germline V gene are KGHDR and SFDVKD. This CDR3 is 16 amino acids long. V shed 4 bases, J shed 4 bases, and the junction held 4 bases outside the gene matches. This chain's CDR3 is CATSDVGLAGADTQYF. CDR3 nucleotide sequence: TGTGCCACCAGTGACGTTGGACTAGCGGGGGCAGATACGCAGTATTTT.

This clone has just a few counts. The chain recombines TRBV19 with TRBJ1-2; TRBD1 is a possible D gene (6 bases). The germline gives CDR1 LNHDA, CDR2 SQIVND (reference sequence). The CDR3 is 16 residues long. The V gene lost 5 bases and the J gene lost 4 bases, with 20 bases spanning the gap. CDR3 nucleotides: TGTGCCAGTAGTTCTCACAGACCCGAAGGGGGCTATGGCTACACCTTC. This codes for CASSSHRPEGGYGYTF.

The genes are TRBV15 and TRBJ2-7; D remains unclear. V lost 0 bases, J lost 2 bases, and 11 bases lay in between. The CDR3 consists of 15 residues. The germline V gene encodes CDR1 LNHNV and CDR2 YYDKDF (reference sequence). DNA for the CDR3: TGTGCCACCAGCAGAGATCGTACCAGCCCCTACGAGCAGTACTTC. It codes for CATSRDRTSPYEQYF.

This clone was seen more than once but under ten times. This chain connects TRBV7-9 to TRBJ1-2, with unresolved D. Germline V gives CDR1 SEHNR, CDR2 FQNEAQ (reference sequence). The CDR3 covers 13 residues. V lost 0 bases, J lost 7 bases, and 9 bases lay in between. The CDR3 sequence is CASSLAGWSGYTF. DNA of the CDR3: TGTGCCAGCAGCTTAGCGGGCTGGAGTGGCTACACCTTC.

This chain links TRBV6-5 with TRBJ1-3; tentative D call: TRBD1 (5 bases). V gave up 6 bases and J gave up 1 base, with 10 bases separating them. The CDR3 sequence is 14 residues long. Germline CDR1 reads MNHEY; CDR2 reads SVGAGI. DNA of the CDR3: TGTGCCAGCAGCTCCCACAGGTCTGGAAACACCATATATTTT. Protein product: CASSSHRSGNTIYF.

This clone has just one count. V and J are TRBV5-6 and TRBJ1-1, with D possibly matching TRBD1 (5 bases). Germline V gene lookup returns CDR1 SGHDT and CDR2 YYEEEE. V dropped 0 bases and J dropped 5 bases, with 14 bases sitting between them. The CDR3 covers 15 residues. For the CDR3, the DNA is TGTGCCAGCAGCTTGGTCCGGGGGAGGAATACTGAAGCTTTCTTT. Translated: CASSLVRGRNTEAFF.

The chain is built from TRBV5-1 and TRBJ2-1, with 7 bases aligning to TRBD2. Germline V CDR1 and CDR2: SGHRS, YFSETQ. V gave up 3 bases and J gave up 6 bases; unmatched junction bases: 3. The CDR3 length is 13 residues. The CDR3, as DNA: TGCGCCAGCAGCTCCGGGACTACCAATGAGCAGTTCTTC. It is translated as CASSSGTTNEQFF.

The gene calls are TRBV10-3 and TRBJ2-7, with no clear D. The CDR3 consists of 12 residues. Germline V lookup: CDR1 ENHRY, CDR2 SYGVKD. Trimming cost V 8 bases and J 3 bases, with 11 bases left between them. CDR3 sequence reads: CAISSQDYEQYF. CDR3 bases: TGTGCCATCTCATCGCAGGACTACGAGCAGTACTTC.

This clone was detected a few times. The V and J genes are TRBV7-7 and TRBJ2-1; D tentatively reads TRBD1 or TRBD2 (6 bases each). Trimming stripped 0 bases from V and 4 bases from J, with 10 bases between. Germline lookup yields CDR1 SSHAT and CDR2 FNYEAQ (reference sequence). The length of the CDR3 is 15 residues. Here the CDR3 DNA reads TGTGCCAGCAGCTTAGCGCGGGACACATACAATGAGCAGTTCTTC. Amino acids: CASSLARDTYNEQFF.

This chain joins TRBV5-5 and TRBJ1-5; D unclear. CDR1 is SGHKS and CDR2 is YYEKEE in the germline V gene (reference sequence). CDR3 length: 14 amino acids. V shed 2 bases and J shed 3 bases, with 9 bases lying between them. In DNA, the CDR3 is TGTGCCAGCAGCTTCGTCGGCACCAATCAGCCCCAGCATTTT. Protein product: CASSFVGTNQPQHF. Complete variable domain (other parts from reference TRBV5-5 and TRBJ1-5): DAGVTQSPTHLIKTRGQQVTLRCSPISGHKSVSWYQQVLGQGPQFIFQYYEKEERGRGNFPDRFSARQFPNYSSELNVNALLLGDSALYLCASSFVGTNQPQHFGDGTRLSIL.

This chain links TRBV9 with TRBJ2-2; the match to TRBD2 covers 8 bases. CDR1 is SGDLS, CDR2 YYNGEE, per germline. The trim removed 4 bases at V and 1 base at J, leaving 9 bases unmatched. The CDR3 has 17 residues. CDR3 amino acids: CASSPLGLARNTGELFF. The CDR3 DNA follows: TGTGCCAGCAGCCCTCTAGGACTAGCACGGAACACCGGGGAGCTGTTTTTT. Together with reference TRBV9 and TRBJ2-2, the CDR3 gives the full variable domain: DSGVTQTPKHLITATGQRVTLRCSPRSGDLSVYWYQQSLDQGLQFLIQYYNGEERAKGNILERFSAQQFPDLHSELNLSSLELGDSALYFCASSPLGLARNTGELFFGEGSRLTVL.

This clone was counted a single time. In DNA form, the CDR3 reads TGTGCCAGCAGTCCCCTATTGGCAGGGGCTGAAGCTTTCTTT. Its protein is CASSPLLAGAEAFF. The chain recombines TRBV2 with TRBJ1-1; a possible D gene is TRBD1 (6 bases). The CDR3 is 14 amino acids. Trimming took 5 bases from V and 6 from J, leaving 16 bases between them. Germline CDR1 is SNHLY and CDR2 is FYNNEI.